The 27 T cell receptor beta chains below were found in one sample sequenced in a study of blood T cell repertoires in COVID-19. The table came from immunoSEQ multiplex PCR; TCRdb's copy has only in-frame clones and leaves some out. The sample shows about 140,000 clones, more than 85% of them seen only once. Sequencing input: peripheral blood. The receptors come from a man in his 60s with active or convalescent COVID-19.

The chain links TRBV2 to TRBJ1-1; D possibly corresponds to TRBD1 (5 bases). Germline V gives CDR1 SNHLY, CDR2 FYNNEI. V was pared by 6 bases and J by 1 base, with 9 bases between. The CDR3 runs 13 residues. In DNA form, the CDR3 reads TGTGCCAGCAGGATGACAGCGAACACTGAAGCTTTCTTT. This encodes CASRMTANTEAFF. Full variable domain (outside the CDR3, taken from reference TRBV2 and TRBJ1-1): EPEVTQTPSHQVTQMGQEVILRCVPISNHLYFYWYRQILGQKVEFLVSFYNNEISEKSEIFDDQFSVERPDGSNFTLKIRSTKLEDSAMYFCASRMTANTEAFFGQGTRLTVV.

The chain couples TRBV6-6 to TRBJ2-1, with 13 nucleotides matching TRBD2. J gave up 10 bases and V 7 bases, and 7 bases lay outside the gene matches. The CDR3 extends over 14 amino acids. CDR1 and CDR2 from the germline V gene are MNHNY and SVGAGI (reference sequence). The CDR3, as DNA: TGTGCCAGCACCCTACTAGCGGGGGGGCAAGAGCAGTTCTTC. Protein: CASTLLAGGQEQFF.

The chain uses TRBV19 and TRBJ1-1; a possible D gene is TRBD1 (5 bases). Germline V gene data show CDR1 as LNHDA and CDR2 as SQIVND (reference sequence). V was clipped by 6 bases and J by 2 bases, with 10 bases between them. The CDR3 sequence is 13 residues long. CDR3 sequence (DNA): TGTGCCAGTAGATCCCAGGGAAACACTGAAGCTTTCTTT. Amino acid sequence: CASRSQGNTEAFF.

V is TRBV6-6 and J is TRBJ2-7, with D possibly matching TRBD2 (5 bases). This CDR3 spans 12 amino acids. Germline CDR1 is MNHNY and CDR2 is SVGAGI (reference sequence). Deletions cut 6 bases from V and 5 bases from J, with 11 bases between. The CDR3 sequence: CASRDTRDEQYF. CDR3 coding DNA: TGTGCCAGCAGGGATACTAGGGACGAGCAGTACTTC.

This chain uses TRBV5-1 with TRBJ1-3; TRBD1 might be the D (6 bases). V lost 4 bases and J lost 4, with 9 bases in between. The CDR3 is 13 residues long. Germline values: CDR1 SGHRS, CDR2 YFSETQ. CDR3 sequence (DNA): TGCGCCAGCAGCACAGGGACGGGAAACACCATATATTTT. Translated, it gives CASSTGTGNTIYF.

The chain uses TRBV4-2 and TRBJ2-7, with 11 bases fitting TRBD2. Germline CDR1 and CDR2: LGHNA and YNFKEQ. V lost 4 bases to trimming and J lost 5 bases; unmatched junction nucleotides: 19. This CDR3 is 19 amino acids long. CDR3 DNA: TGTGCCAGCAGCCGCGTTAGCGGGGGGGCCGTTTCTATACTCCACGAGCAGTACTTC. It encodes CASSRVSGGAVSILHEQYF.

In its sample, this clone was seen once. The chain combines TRBV28 with TRBJ1-6; 7 nucleotides agree with TRBD1. Germline values: CDR1 MDHEN, CDR2 SYDVKM. V gave up 2 bases and J gave up 6 bases; unmatched junction bases: 1. The CDR3 has 14 amino acids. The CDR3 bases are TGTGCCAGCAGTTTAAACAGGGGTAATTCACCCCTCCACTTT. Translated: CASSLNRGNSPLHF.

The genes are TRBV10-3 and TRBJ2-3, with 7 bases matching TRBD1. Germline trimming cut 8 bases from V and 1 base from J; bases unmatched to any gene: 9. Germline V gives CDR1 ENHRY, CDR2 SYGVKD. The length of the CDR3 is 15 residues. The CDR3 sequence: CAIRDSASGTDTQYF. DNA for the CDR3: TGTGCCATCCGGGACAGCGCCTCAGGCACAGATACGCAGTATTTT.

This chain joins TRBV5-1 and TRBJ1-2, with D perhaps TRBD1 (5 bases). V lost 3 bases to trimming and J lost 7 bases, with 13 bases between them. Germline assignment: CDR1 SGHRS and CDR2 YFSETQ. The CDR3 spans 13 residues. The CDR3: CASSSETRVGYTF. CDR3 sequence (DNA): TGCGCCAGCAGCTCCGAGACCAGGGTTGGCTACACCTTC. The full variable domain, completed using reference TRBV5-1 and TRBJ1-2, is KAGVTQTPRYLIKTRGQQVTLSCSPISGHRSVSWYQQTPGQGLQFLFEYFSETQRNKGNFPGRFSGRQFSNSRSEMNVSTLELGDSALYLCASSSETRVGYTFGSGTRLTVV.

The chain links TRBV11-2 to TRBJ2-1, with TRBD1 as a possible D gene (6 bases). CDR3 length: 17 amino acids. V gave up 1 base and J gave up 4 bases, with 17 bases separating them. Germline V gene data show CDR1 as SGHAT and CDR2 as FQNNGV. The CDR3 DNA is TGTGCCAGCAGCTTAGTGACGGGCAGGGGACCGTACAATGAGCAGTTCTTC. Protein product: CASSLVTGRGPYNEQFF.

The gene calls are TRBV4-1 and TRBJ2-1, with 12 bases that match TRBD1. The V and J ends lost 5 bases and 8 bases, in that order; junction bases with no gene match: 7. This CDR3 has 15 amino acids. Germline V gives CDR1 MGHRA, CDR2 YSYEKL. DNA for the CDR3: TGCGCCAGCAGCTTCCGGGACAGGGGGCCCGATGAGCAGTTCTTC. Residues: CASSFRDRGPDEQFF.

The V and J genes are TRBV3-1 (or the pseudogene TRBV3-2) and TRBJ2-3, with 9 bases lining up with TRBD2. V gave up 4 bases and J gave up 4 bases; unmatched junction bases: 18. The CDR3 is 19 residues long. The germline V gene has CDR1 LGHDT and CDR2 YNNKEL (reference sequence). CDR3 bases: TGTGCCAGCAGCCCAGACTGGAGTAAGCGGGGGGCCGAGGCAGATACGCAGTATTTT. Translating gives CASSPDWSKRGAEADTQYF.

V usage is TRBV21-1 and J usage is TRBJ2-7; the table names TRBD1, a call not compared with the DNA. TRBV21-1 is classified as a pseudogene. The CDR3 totals 13 residues. CDR3 coding DNA: TGTGCCAGACGTGGACAGCCGCCCTACGAGCAGTACTTC. Protein: CARRGQPPYEQYF.

The V gene is TRBV5-4, the J gene TRBJ2-1, with 9 positions matching TRBD2. V was pared by 1 base and J by 14 bases, with 7 bases of the junction left unmatched. The CDR3 is 13 residues long. Germline V gives CDR1 SGHNT, CDR2 YYREEE (reference sequence). CDR3 DNA: TGTGCCAGCAGCTTGATACAGCGGGGGGCGGAGTTCTTC. This translates into CASSLIQRGAEFF.

This chain links TRBV27 with TRBJ2-7; a possible D gene is TRBD1 (6 bases). Germline loops: CDR1 MNHEY, CDR2 SMNVEV (reference sequence). V was clipped by 6 bases and J by 6 bases, with 21 bases between them. The CDR3 is 15 amino acids. CDR3 nucleotides: TGTGCCAGCAGCTTACCCTACAGGGATCGTAGCGAGCAGTACTTC. As protein: CASSLPYRDRSEQYF.

The rearrangement uses TRBV10-3 and TRBJ1-2; the match to TRBD1 covers 8 bases. The germline V gene encodes CDR1 ENHRY and CDR2 SYGVKD. The ends lost 6 bases at V and 4 bases at J; junction bases unmatched: 16. The CDR3 consists of 17 residues. The CDR3 here is CAIRVTGAGVGGYGYTF. The CDR3 DNA reads as TGTGCCATCAGGGTGACAGGGGCCGGGGTGGGCGGCTATGGCTACACCTTC.

The V gene is TRBV6-5, the J gene TRBJ1-4; 7 nucleotides match TRBD1. Germline V gene data show CDR1 as MNHEY and CDR2 as SVGAGI. J lost 8 bases, V lost 4 bases, and 7 bases had no gene match. The CDR3 has 14 amino acids. This CDR3 reads CASSSTGAREKLFF. The CDR3 DNA is TGTGCCAGCAGTTCCACAGGGGCCCGGGAAAAACTGTTTTTT.

The chain employs TRBV5-1 and TRBJ1-2; TRBD1 aligns across 11 bases. This CDR3 comprises 15 residues. J was trimmed by 8 bases and V by 5 bases; bases with no gene match: 11. Per germline, CDR1 SGHRS and CDR2 YFSETQ. The DNA of the CDR3 is TGCGCCAGCAGTTTACGGACAGGGGGCGAGTGGGGCTACACCTTC. It is translated as CASSLRTGGEWGYTF.

Only one count was recorded for this clone. The rearrangement uses TRBV30 and TRBJ2-1, with 10 bases lining up with TRBD2. This CDR3 contains 15 residues. Germline V gene sequence: CDR1 GTSNPN, CDR2 SVGIG (reference sequence). Trimming removed 2 bases from V and 7 bases from J; junction bases left unmatched: 8. Here the CDR3 reads CAWSMGTSESNEQFF. The CDR3 DNA reads as TGTGCCTGGAGTATGGGGACTAGCGAATCGAATGAGCAGTTCTTC.

This chain uses TRBV28 with TRBJ1-2; no firm D call. V lost 2 bases and J 3 bases, leaving 10 bases between the germline ends. This CDR3 is 14 amino acids long. CDR1 and CDR2 (germline): MDHEN, SYDVKM. CDR3 coding DNA: TGTGCCAGCAGTTTACGAACTACACACTATGGCTACACCTTC. This codes for CASSLRTTHYGYTF.

This clone was seen more than once but under ten times. This rearrangement joins TRBV7-9 to TRBJ2-1, with 9 bases aligning to TRBD2. J was trimmed by 0 bases and V by 1 base; bases with no gene match: 7. The CDR3 extends over 18 amino acids. Germline assignment: CDR1 SEHNR and CDR2 FQNEAQ (reference sequence). The chain's CDR3 is CASSLVSVAGASYNEQFF. The CDR3 coding sequence is TGTGCCAGCAGCTTAGTGTCGGTAGCGGGAGCCTCCTACAATGAGCAGTTCTTC.

Only a few counts were recorded for this clone. The chain joins TRBV6-5 to TRBJ2-7; a weak D match, TRBD2 (5 bases). The CDR3 length is 16 residues. Trimming cost V 0 bases and J 1 base, with 13 bases left between them. The germline V gene has CDR1 MNHEY and CDR2 SVGAGI. The CDR3 bases are TGTGCCAGCAGTTACTCGGAGAGGGTCGGGTCCTACGAGCAGTACTTC. This gives the protein CASSYSERVGSYEQYF.

The rearrangement joins TRBV5-8 to TRBJ1-1, with D tentatively TRBD1 (5 bases). This CDR3 comprises 15 residues. Germline-derived CDR1 and CDR2 are SGHTS and YDEGEE. Trimming pared 4 bases from V and 13 bases from J, leaving 26 bases between. CDR3 bases: TGTGCCAGCAGCACCTTAAGTTTTTATTGGGGACTGGATTTCTTT. The encoded protein is CASSTLSFYWGLDFF. Variable domain in full (rest from reference TRBV5-8 and TRBJ1-1): EAGVTQSPTHLIKTRGQQATLRCSPISGHTSVYWYQQALGLGLQFLLWYDEGEERNRGNFPPRFSGRQFPNYSSELNVNALELEDSALYLCASSTLSFYWGLDFFGQGTRLTVV.

The rearrangement uses TRBV4-3 and TRBJ2-7; TRBD2 agrees at 7 bases. Germline V gives CDR1 LGHNA, CDR2 YSLEER. This CDR3 has 14 residues. V shed 6 bases, J shed 5 bases, and the junction held 10 bases outside the gene matches. DNA of the CDR3: TGCGCCAGCAGTAGCGTCGGGGGGAGGGACGAGCAGTACTTC. Residues: CASSSVGGRDEQYF.

This clone was observed a few times. The CDR3 spells CASSLVFQGATNYGYTF. The DNA for the CDR3 is TGCGCCAGCAGCTTGGTTTTTCAGGGGGCGACTAACTATGGCTACACCTTC. V usage is TRBV5-1 and J usage is TRBJ1-2; 8 nucleotides match TRBD1. The CDR3 has 17 amino acids. In germline, CDR1 is SGHRS, CDR2 YFSETQ. J lost 0 bases, V lost 0 bases, and 7 bases had no gene match. The full variable domain, completed using reference TRBV5-1 and TRBJ1-2, is KAGVTQTPRYLIKTRGQQVTLSCSPISGHRSVSWYQQTPGQGLQFLFEYFSETQRNKGNFPGRFSGRQFSNSRSEMNVSTLELGDSALYLCASSLVFQGATNYGYTFGSGTRLTVV.

The chain joins TRBV28 to TRBJ2-7; the match to TRBD2 covers 10 bases. The CDR3 runs to 14 residues. From germline, CDR1 is MDHEN and CDR2 SYDVKM. V dropped 2 bases and J dropped 4; count of bases not matched to a gene: 2. The CDR3 nucleotides read TGTGCCAGCAGTTTAAGTAGCGGGAGGTACGAGCAGTACTTC. Translation gives CASSLSSGRYEQYF.

V is TRBV28 and J is TRBJ1-2, with TRBD1 as a possible D gene (5 bases). Between the trimmed V and J ends, which lost 6 bases and 5 bases, there was a span of 16 bases. Germline-derived CDR1 and CDR2 are MDHEN and SYDVKM. The CDR3 is made up of 14 amino acids. CDR3 residues: CASSPSGGGYGYTF. The CDR3 DNA sequence: TGTGCCAGCAGCCCCTCCGGGGGGGGGTATGGCTACACCTTC.